One and the same sample provided the 7 T cell receptor beta chains below, sequenced in a study of identical twins. TCRdb recomputed calls from the 5' RACE reads with MiXCR, one row per CDR3 protein. The sample has 1.5 million to 2 million distinct CDR3 sequences, under 35% seen once. The sequencing sample was made of cord blood. Receptors were obtained from a newborn girl in good health.

A few counts support this clonotype. This chain joins TRBV28 and TRBJ2-3; D unclear. The germline CDR1 and CDR2 sequences are MDHEN and SYDVKM. This CDR3 has 16 amino acids. The germline V and J ends were trimmed by 5 bases and 2 bases, with 17 bases remaining between them. CDR3 sequence: CASSTKGWVFTDTQYF. CDR3 DNA: TGTGCCAGCAGTACTAAAGGATGGGTTTTCACAGATACGCAGTATTTT.

This clonotype was counted only a few times. The chain carries TRBV12-3 or TRBV12-4 and TRBJ2-7; TRBD2 aligns across 9 bases. CDR3 size: 17 residues. With 3 bases clipped from V and 0 bases from J, the junction kept 9 bases outside the gene matches. This CDR3 is CASSLIMKREASYEQYF. The CDR3 coding sequence is TGTGCCAGCAGTTTGATTATGAAGCGGGAGGCCTCCTACGAGCAGTACTTC.

This clonotype has more than one count but fewer than ten. The chain combines TRBV20-1 with TRBJ2-7, with D perhaps TRBD2 (5 bases). Germline CDR1 is DFQATT and CDR2 is SNEGSKA (reference sequence). The V end lost 0 bases, the J end lost 0 bases, and 12 bases lay between the germline ends. The CDR3 extends over 15 amino acids. The CDR3 is CSARDSESGSYEQYF. The CDR3 DNA sequence: TGCAGTGCTAGAGATAGCGAATCAGGCTCCTACGAGCAGTACTTC.

V gene TRBV25-1 combines with J gene TRBJ2-2; no firm D call. This CDR3 spans 11 amino acids. The germline V gene has CDR1 MGHDK and CDR2 SYGVNS. Trimming took off 4 bases at V and 9 bases at J, with 6 bases between the two ends. CDR3 in amino acids: CASSGGRELFF. The CDR3, as DNA: TGTGCCAGCAGTGGAGGCAGGGAGCTGTTTTTT. Full variable domain (missing parts from reference TRBV25-1 and TRBJ2-2): EADIYQTPRYLVIGTGKKITLECSQTMGHDKMYWYQQDPGMELHLIHYSYGVNSTEKGDLSSESTVSRIRTEHFPLTLESARPSHTSQYLCASSGGRELFFGEGSRLTVL.

The rearrangement joins TRBV11-2 to TRBJ2-7, with D possibly TRBD1 on 6 matching bases. The CDR3 spans 14 residues. Between the trimmed V and J ends, which lost 3 bases and 1 base, there was a span of 10 bases. Germline loops: CDR1 SGHAT, CDR2 FQNNGV. Here the CDR3 DNA reads TGTGCCAGCAGCTTTGGGGGCTGGTCCTACGAGCAGTACTTC. As protein: CASSFGGWSYEQYF.

The V call is TRBV20-1, the J call TRBJ1-6; no reliable D call. The V and J ends lost 0 bases and 0 bases respectively, with 6 bases between them. The CDR3 runs 15 residues. From germline, CDR1 is DFQATT and CDR2 SNEGSKA (reference sequence). Written as DNA, the CDR3 is TGCAGTGCTAGAGACGAGAGCTCCTATAATTCACCCCTCCACTTT. It yields the protein CSARDESSYNSPLHF.

The genes are TRBV10-2 and TRBJ2-1; 11 bases are a match to TRBD2. After removal of 2 bases from V and 6 bases from J, the junction contained 6 bases not matched to a gene. The germline V gene encodes CDR1 WSHSY and CDR2 SAAADI. CDR3 length: 16 amino acids. The CDR3 loop is CASSEGIAGGLNEQFF. The CDR3 region has the DNA TGCGCCAGCAGTGAGGGGATAGCGGGGGGGCTCAATGAGCAGTTCTTC.